Below are 29 T cell receptor beta chains sequenced from a single sample in a study of T cells in localized non-small cell lung cancer. Only in-frame clones appear in the TCRdb table, and some are missing; sequencing was by immunoSEQ multiplex PCR. Of some 80,000 clones in the sample, about four fifths were seen once. Sample: peripheral blood, taken before any cancer treatment. The receptors come from a man between 40 and 69 years old with stage I lung adenocarcinoma.

This rearrangement joins TRBV11-2 to TRBJ2-2, with D possibly being TRBD2 (6 bases). Germline assignment: CDR1 SGHAT and CDR2 FQNNGV. The CDR3 consists of 15 residues. V shed 5 bases and J shed 2 bases, with 12 bases lying between them. The CDR3 DNA sequence: TGTGCCAGCAGCCCCGGGAGCCCTAACACCGGGGAGCTGTTTTTT. It codes for CASSPGSPNTGELFF.

This clone was counted once. The V call is TRBV18, the J call TRBJ2-5, with unresolved D. This CDR3 has 13 residues. The germline CDR1 and CDR2 sequences are KGHSH and LQKENI. The V gene lost 3 bases and the J gene lost 2 bases, with 7 bases spanning the gap. This CDR3 is CASSPNRQETQYF. The DNA of the CDR3 is TGTGCCAGCTCACCTAACCGGCAAGAGACCCAGTACTTC. Full variable domain (outside the CDR3, taken from reference TRBV18 and TRBJ2-5): NAGVMQNPRHLVRRRGQEARLRCSPMKGHSHVYWYRQLPEEGLKFMVYLQKENIIDESGMPKERFSAEFPKEGPSILRIQQVVRGDSAAYFCASSPNRQETQYFGPGTRLLVL.

The V gene is TRBV28, the J gene TRBJ2-7; 12 bases line up with TRBD2. From germline, CDR1 is MDHEN and CDR2 SYDVKM. Unmatched junction bases numbered 2, after V lost 5 bases and J lost 3 bases. The CDR3 is 14 residues long. The CDR3 spells CASSPTSGGYEQYF. The CDR3 DNA reads TGTGCCAGCAGTCCGACTAGCGGGGGCTACGAGCAGTACTTC. Drawing the rest from reference TRBV28 and TRBJ2-7, the complete variable domain is DVKVTQSSRYLVKRTGEKVFLECVQDMDHENMFWYRQDPGLGLRLIYFSYDVKMKEKGDIPEGYSVSREKKERFSLILESASTNQTSMYLCASSPTSGGYEQYFGPGTRLTVT.

The chain links TRBV4-2 to TRBJ2-7, with 10 bases that match TRBD2. Germline-derived CDR1 and CDR2 are LGHNA and YNFKEQ. CDR3 length: 15 residues. The junction had 2 bases not matched to a gene; V was cut back by 2 bases and J by 1 base. This CDR3 reads CASSQTSGVSYEQYF. CDR3 coding DNA: TGTGCCAGCAGCCAAACTAGCGGGGTTTCCTACGAGCAGTACTTC.

The chain joins TRBV4-1 to TRBJ2-7; D assignment may be TRBD1 or TRBD2 (5 bases each). Trimming stripped 1 base from V and 0 bases from J, with 16 bases between. Germline values: CDR1 MGHRA, CDR2 YSYEKL. The CDR3 spans 17 residues. This CDR3 reads CASSQVRKKGSSYEQYF. CDR3 sequence (DNA): TGCGCCAGCAGCCAAGTCCGGAAAAAGGGGAGCTCCTACGAGCAGTACTTC.

Only one count was recorded for this clone. V and J are TRBV4-3 and TRBJ1-2; 8 bases align to TRBD1. The CDR3 runs to 16 residues. The germline V gene has CDR1 LGHNA and CDR2 YSLEER. Trimming took 0 bases from V and 0 from J; bases not matched to a gene: 3. This chain's CDR3 is CASSQEGRGPNYGYTF. CDR3 sequence (DNA): TGCGCCAGCAGCCAAGAGGGCAGGGGGCCTAACTATGGCTACACCTTC.

J is TRBJ2-3 and V is TRBV30; a possible D gene is TRBD2 (5 bases). CDR3 length: 14 amino acids. The germline CDR1 and CDR2 sequences are GTSNPN and SVGIG (reference sequence). Trimming took off 2 bases at V and 1 base at J, with 10 bases between the two ends. The CDR3 nucleotides are TGTGCCTGGAGTACTGCGCGGGGCACAGATACGCAGTATTTT. As protein: CAWSTARGTDTQYF.

The chain employs TRBV28 and TRBJ2-2; D is possibly TRBD2 (6 bases). This CDR3 has 16 amino acids. The V end lost 6 bases, the J end lost 4 bases, and 18 bases lay between the germline ends. CDR1 is MDHEN, CDR2 SYDVKM, per germline. Here the CDR3 reads CASRNRRGGITGELFF. CDR3 coding DNA: TGTGCCAGCAGAAACCGAAGAGGAGGGATCACCGGGGAGCTGTTTTTT.

The chain joins TRBV7-2 to TRBJ2-3, with D uncertain. The CDR3 is 15 residues long. Germline CDR1 reads SGHTA; CDR2 reads FQGNSA. V lost 1 base to trimming and J lost 0 bases, with 8 bases between them. The CDR3 reads CASSLVPVSTDTQYF. CDR3 in DNA: TGTGCCAGCAGCTTAGTTCCCGTTAGCACAGATACGCAGTATTTT.

The chain combines TRBV28 with TRBJ1-1; the D is unclear. V was shortened by 2 bases and J by 3 bases, with 10 bases between the two germline ends. This CDR3 comprises 14 residues. The germline V gene encodes CDR1 MDHEN and CDR2 SYDVKM. The CDR3 is CASSLEQADTEAFF. CDR3 DNA sequence: TGTGCCAGCAGTTTAGAGCAGGCCGACACTGAAGCTTTCTTT.

The rearrangement joins TRBV25-1 to TRBJ2-1, with 8 bases aligning to TRBD1. CDR1 is MGHDK, CDR2 SYGVNS, per germline. CDR3 length: 12 amino acids. V lost 5 bases, J lost 6 bases, and 0 bases stayed unmatched. Here the CDR3 reads CASSTGGNEQFF. CDR3 DNA sequence: TGTGCCAGCAGTACAGGGGGCAATGAGCAGTTCTTC.

The V gene is TRBV6-1, the J gene TRBJ1-3; no firm D call. Trimming stripped 7 bases from V and 0 bases from J, with 10 bases between. This CDR3 spans 14 amino acids. Germline loops: CDR1 MNHNS, CDR2 SASEGT. This CDR3 reads CASTYSSSGNTIYF. For the CDR3, the DNA is TGTGCCAGCACCTACAGCAGCTCTGGAAACACCATATATTTT.

This chain uses TRBV7-2 with TRBJ2-5; 11 bases are shared with TRBD1. Germline V CDR1 and CDR2: SGHTA, FQGNSA. Trimming cost V 4 bases and J 5 bases; bases outside gene matches: 9. The CDR3 is 16 residues long. CDR3 DNA: TGTGCCAGCAGCTCCTCTCGGACAGGGGGCCGGGAGACCCAGTACTTC. Translated, it gives CASSSSRTGGRETQYF.

The V gene is TRBV7-8, the J gene TRBJ2-1; TRBD2 matches at 9 bases. CDR3 length equals 15 residues. Germline assignment: CDR1 SGHVS and CDR2 FQNEAQ. V was clipped by 1 base and J by 7 bases; unmatched bases: 5. CDR3 loop: CASSLESGRINEQFF. The CDR3 DNA is TGTGCCAGCAGCTTAGAGAGCGGGAGGATAAATGAGCAGTTCTTC.

The chain is built from TRBV9 and TRBJ1-3; D may be TRBD1 (5 bases). The CDR3 is made up of 17 amino acids. The V end was cut by 0 bases, the J end by 0 bases, with 13 bases between. Germline loops: CDR1 SGDLS, CDR2 YYNGEE. CDR3 sequence: CASSVAGRAISGNTIYF. The CDR3 DNA sequence: TGTGCCAGCAGCGTAGCTGGCAGGGCTATCTCTGGAAACACCATATATTTT.

The chain links TRBV9 to TRBJ2-3; the D gene could be TRBD1 or TRBD2 (6 bases each). Per germline, CDR1 SGDLS and CDR2 YYNGEE. The CDR3 is 16 residues long. Trimming cost V 0 bases and J 2 bases, with 13 bases left between them. This CDR3 is CASSVERGQPTDTQYF. The DNA for the CDR3 is TGTGCCAGCAGCGTAGAACGGGGGCAGCCCACAGATACGCAGTATTTT.

The rearrangement links TRBV5-5 to TRBJ2-5, with D hard to call. V lost 2 bases and J lost 5, with 10 bases in between. This CDR3 contains 13 residues. Per germline, CDR1 SGHKS and CDR2 YYEKEE (reference sequence). For the CDR3, the DNA is TGTGCCAGCAGCTTCGACCCAATGGAGACCCAGTACTTC. Protein product: CASSFDPMETQYF. Complete variable domain (other parts from reference TRBV5-5 and TRBJ2-5): DAGVTQSPTHLIKTRGQQVTLRCSPISGHKSVSWYQQVLGQGPQFIFQYYEKEERGRGNFPDRFSARQFPNYSSELNVNALLLGDSALYLCASSFDPMETQYFGPGTRLLVL.

This clone was seen only a few times. The chain has TRBV15 and TRBJ2-1, with 9 nucleotides matching TRBD1. The CDR3 loop spans 15 amino acids. Losses at the gene ends were 5 bases for V and 5 bases for J; bases not matched to a gene: 7. CDR1 LNHNV and CDR2 YYDKDF come from the germline V gene (reference sequence). In DNA form, the CDR3 reads TGTGCCACCAGCTTGGGACAGGGTAGAAACAATGAGCAGTTCTTC. It specifies CATSLGQGRNNEQFF.

This clone was seen a handful of times. The chain is built from TRBV6-6 and TRBJ1-2; D unclear. The CDR3 extends over 15 amino acids. Deletions cut 8 bases from V and 7 bases from J, with 23 bases between. From germline, CDR1 is MNHNY and CDR2 SVGAGI (reference sequence). The CDR3 region has the DNA TGTGCCAGCGACAACATTGGAGGTCGGGCCTTTGGCTACACCTTC. Its protein product is CASDNIGGRAFGYTF.

The rearrangement uses TRBV9 and TRBJ2-1; 13 bases align to TRBD2. CDR1 is SGDLS, CDR2 YYNGEE, per germline. The CDR3 length is 16 residues. After removal of 4 bases from V and 3 bases from J, the junction contained 4 bases not matched to a gene. The CDR3 reads CASSPRLAGGYNEQFF. The CDR3 DNA is TGTGCCAGCAGCCCCCGACTAGCGGGGGGCTACAATGAGCAGTTCTTC.

The chain couples TRBV7-9 to TRBJ2-7; a weak D match, TRBD2 (6 bases). The germline V and J ends were trimmed by 5 bases and 5 bases, with 13 bases remaining between them. CDR3 length: 13 residues. Germline V gene data show CDR1 as SEHNR and CDR2 as FQNEAQ (reference sequence). CDR3 region: CASSRGLIHEQYF. The CDR3 DNA follows: TGTGCCAGCAGCCGGGGACTTATCCACGAGCAGTACTTC.

This chain uses TRBV19 with TRBJ2-1; 7 positions agree with TRBD2. The CDR3 contains 16 residues. Germline V lookup: CDR1 LNHDA, CDR2 SQIVND (reference sequence). The trim removed 5 bases at V and 7 bases at J, leaving 14 bases unmatched. The CDR3 DNA reads as TGTGCCAGTAGTCCCGCGCGGGGCGGGAGCGGGAATGAGCAGTTCTTC. Protein sequence: CASSPARGGSGNEQFF. The variable domain in full, with the rest retrieved from reference TRBV19 and TRBJ2-1, is DGGITQSPKYLFRKEGQNVTLSCEQNLNHDAMYWYRQDPGQGLRLIYYSQIVNDFQKGDIAEGYSVSREKKESFPLTVTSAQKNPTAFYLCASSPARGGSGNEQFFGPGTRLTVL.

This clone was found once. The gene calls are TRBV19 and TRBJ1-2; no reliable D call. Trimming cost V 9 bases and J 4 bases, with 12 bases left between them. Germline V CDR1 and CDR2: LNHDA, SQIVND (reference sequence). This CDR3 is 12 amino acids long. The CDR3 loop is CASADGLYGYTF. CDR3 in DNA: TGTGCCAGCGCGGACGGACTCTATGGCTACACCTTC.

CDR3 DNA sequence: TGCGCCAGCAGTTTAGCGGGGGCCGATGGCTACACCTTC. Translated: CASSLAGADGYTF. The rearrangement uses TRBV5-1 and TRBJ1-2, with D maybe TRBD1 (6 bases). The germline gives CDR1 SGHRS, CDR2 YFSETQ. V gave up 5 bases and J gave up 6 bases, with 14 bases separating them. The CDR3 sequence is 13 residues long.

This chain links TRBV7-9 with TRBJ1-1, with TRBD1 matching 8 bases. The CDR3 runs to 15 residues. Per germline, CDR1 SEHNR and CDR2 FQNEAQ (reference sequence). J gave up 1 base and V 6 bases, and 7 bases lay outside the gene matches. As DNA, the CDR3 is TGTGCCAGCAGGTATCAGGGGGCCAAGAACACTGAAGCTTTCTTT. It yields the protein CASRYQGAKNTEAFF.

This chain links TRBV7-9 with TRBJ2-7; D may be TRBD1 or TRBD2 (5 bases each). The CDR3 is 14 amino acids. CDR1 and CDR2 (germline): SEHNR, FQNEAQ (reference sequence). Trimming pared 6 bases from V and 5 bases from J, leaving 17 bases between. The CDR3 reads CASRSTGTVDEQYF. The CDR3 DNA reads as TGTGCCAGCAGGTCCACCGGGACGGTCGACGAGCAGTACTTC.

The rearrangement joins TRBV1 to TRBJ2-7; the table's D call TRBD2 went unverified against the DNA. TRBV1 is marked as a pseudogene. This CDR3 has 15 amino acids. The CDR3 bases are TGCACCAGCAGCCCCTTATGGCGGTCTCGCTACGAGCAGTACTTC. Its translation is CTSSPLWRSRYEQYF.

CDR3 nucleotide sequence: TGTGCCACCAGCAGAGGGGCAAGGGGACAGGGCATCTATGGCTACACCTTC. Encoded protein: CATSRGARGQGIYGYTF. The V call is TRBV15, the J call TRBJ1-2; 9 bases line up with TRBD1. This CDR3 is 17 amino acids long. V lost 1 base to trimming and J lost 4 bases; unmatched junction nucleotides: 10. From germline, CDR1 is LNHNV and CDR2 YYDKDF (reference sequence).

This CDR3 reads CASSLDRGNTEAFF. CDR3 sequence (DNA): TGTGCCAGCAGCTTAGACAGGGGGAACACTGAAGCTTTCTTT. The genes are TRBV7-8 and TRBJ1-1; 7 bases align to TRBD1. This CDR3 has 14 amino acids. The germline V gene encodes CDR1 SGHVS and CDR2 FQNEAQ. V lost 1 base and J lost 1; bases outside the gene matches: 0. The full variable domain, completed using reference TRBV7-8 and TRBJ1-1, is GAGVSQSPRYKVAKRGQDVALRCDPISGHVSLFWYQQALGQGPEFLTYFQNEAQLDKSGLPSDRFFAERPEGSVSTLKIQRTQQEDSAVYLCASSLDRGNTEAFFGQGTRLTVV.